Below are 12 T cell receptor beta chains sequenced from a single sample in a study of shared clonotypes between healthy human individuals. Naive CD8 cells, CD45RO-negative and positively selected for CCR7, excluded terminally differentiated effector memory CD45RA+ cells. Profiled with immunoSEQ multiplex PCR; TCRdb holds only in-frame clones, not every one. The repertoire consists of 2 million to 2.5 million clones, with 85% to 95% occurring once and the leading ten covering 1.5% to 2%. The sample consisted of naive CD8+ T cells from PBMCs. These receptors were collected from a young man in good health. Some clones in this sample may be carry-over from other donors' samples.

The rearrangement links TRBV5-1 to TRBJ2-7; D is perhaps TRBD1 (6 bases). With 0 bases removed from V and 1 base from J, the gap between germline ends came to 11 bases. Germline CDR1 is SGHRS and CDR2 is YFSETQ. The CDR3 runs to 15 residues. CDR3 nucleotide sequence: TGCGCCAGCAGCTTGGCGGACAGCGTATCCTACGAGCAGTACTTC. Translating gives CASSLADSVSYEQYF.

The V call is TRBV28, the J call TRBJ2-7, with 11 nucleotides matching TRBD2. The CDR3 totals 14 residues. V gave up 8 bases and J gave up 7 bases; unmatched junction bases: 10. Germline assignment: CDR1 MDHEN and CDR2 SYDVKM. The CDR3 is CASRLAGGVPEQYF. CDR3 sequence (DNA): TGTGCCAGCCGGTTAGCGGGAGGGGTGCCTGAGCAGTACTTC.

This clone has just one count. J is TRBJ1-4 and V is TRBV11-1; no reliable D call. The CDR3 is made up of 15 amino acids. Germline V gene sequence: CDR1 SGHAT, CDR2 FQDESV (reference sequence). V was clipped by 1 base and J by 7 bases, with 13 bases between them. The CDR3, as DNA: TGTGCCAGCAGCTTAGACCGGGCCCCGAGTGAAAAACTGTTTTTT. Translating it yields CASSLDRAPSEKLFF.

The chain recombines TRBV7-3 with TRBJ2-1, with D tentatively TRBD1 (5 bases). The germline CDR1 and CDR2 sequences are SGHTA and FQGTGA. This CDR3 region has 15 residues. V was clipped by 2 bases and J by 0 bases, with 8 bases between them. Here the CDR3 reads CASSLLQGSYNEQFF. As DNA, the CDR3 is TGTGCCAGCAGCTTATTGCAGGGCTCCTACAATGAGCAGTTCTTC.

The rearrangement links TRBV2 to TRBJ2-7; 7 nucleotides match TRBD1. The CDR3 spans 15 residues. Germline trimming cut 3 bases from V and 2 bases from J; bases unmatched to any gene: 7. Per the germline V gene, CDR1 is SNHLY and CDR2 is FYNNEI. DNA of the CDR3: TGTGCCAGCAGTGACGACAGGGAATACGCCTACGAGCAGTACTTC. Protein: CASSDDREYAYEQYF.

The chain has TRBV5-1 and TRBJ1-2; TRBD1 matches at 10 bases. The germline CDR1 and CDR2 sequences are SGHRS and YFSETQ. This CDR3 has 18 residues. Unmatched junction bases numbered 16, after V lost 0 bases and J lost 8 bases. CDR3 amino acids: CASSLGMRQGAFADGYTF. The CDR3 coding sequence is TGCGCCAGCAGCTTGGGTATGAGACAGGGGGCGTTCGCCGACGGCTACACCTTC.

In its sample, this clone was seen once. Other DNA sequences in the sample encode the same CDR3. The V call is TRBV29-1, the J call TRBJ2-7; TRBD1 matches 9 bases. J gave up 2 bases and V 1 base, and 0 bases lay outside the gene matches. The CDR3 sequence is 13 residues long. Germline V CDR1 and CDR2: SQVTM, ANQGSEA. CDR3 bases: TGCAGCGTTGAAGGGACAGGGGCCTACGAGCAGTACTTC. It codes for CSVEGTGAYEQYF.

About this clone: Other DNA sequences of this sample code for an identical CDR3. The rearrangement joins TRBV7-9 to TRBJ1-2; 8 bases map to TRBD1. This CDR3 has 12 amino acids. V dropped 3 bases and J dropped 6; count of bases not matched to a gene: 0. Germline V gene data show CDR1 as SEHNR and CDR2 as FQNEAQ (reference sequence). The CDR3, as DNA: TGTGCCAGCAGCTTGGACAGGGATGGCTACACCTTC. It translates to CASSLDRDGYTF.

This chain joins TRBV9 and TRBJ2-4, with 10 bases lining up with TRBD1. The CDR3 spans 15 residues. V was clipped by 2 bases and J by 4 bases; unmatched bases: 3. Germline V gives CDR1 SGDLS, CDR2 YYNGEE. The CDR3, as DNA: TGTGCCAGCAGCGTGGAGGGACAGGGGAAAAACATTCAGTACTTC. This gives the protein CASSVEGQGKNIQYF.

The J gene is TRBJ1-4, the V gene TRBV9; unclear D gene. With 0 bases removed from V and 3 bases from J, the gap between germline ends came to 9 bases. The V gene's germline CDR1 is SGDLS and CDR2 YYNGEE. CDR3 length: 15 amino acids. The CDR3 bases are TGTGCCAGCAGCGTAGTTGGCAGACCTAATGAAAAACTGTTTTTT. Encoded protein: CASSVVGRPNEKLFF.

As for this clone: Distinct nucleotide sequences in the sample also encode this CDR3. CDR3 protein: CASSSRTYEQYF. CDR3 bases: TGTGCCAGCAGCTCCCGGACCTACGAGCAGTACTTC. The chain links TRBV7-9 to TRBJ2-7; D unresolved. CDR1 and CDR2 (germline): SEHNR, FQNEAQ (reference sequence). V lost 4 bases, J lost 2 bases, and 6 bases lay in between. CDR3 length: 12 amino acids.

The J gene is TRBJ2-5, the V gene TRBV27, with D possibly being TRBD1 (6 bases). Germline V gene sequence: CDR1 MNHEY, CDR2 SMNVEV (reference sequence). Trimming took off 5 bases at V and 7 bases at J, with 11 bases between the two ends. The CDR3 sequence is 12 residues long. For the CDR3, the DNA is TGTGCCAGCAGTCCTGACAGGAGGACCCAGTACTTC. It codes for CASSPDRRTQYF.